The clone carrying this T cell receptor beta chain was counted ten times or more. This sample stems from a study of early T cells in non-severe SARS-CoV-2 infection. Trimming pared 0 bases from V and 0 bases from J, leaving 17 bases between. From germline, CDR1 is LGHNA and CDR2 YSLEER. The CDR3 contains 18 residues. TCRdb re-called the 5' RACE reads with MiXCR, one entry per CDR3 protein. Here the sample spans 65,000 to 75,000 distinct CDR3 sequences, 4% to 6% being singletons. The chain has TRBV4-3 and TRBJ2-5, with D perhaps matching TRBD1 or TRBD2 (7 bases each). The TCR originated in an adult who was a healthcare worker with PCR-confirmed SARS-CoV-2 infection or an uninfected control (not recorded which). The donor label of this sample is uncertain. The sequencing here drew on whole blood, taken at baseline. CDR3 region: CASSQDRGRGGYQETQYF. CDR3 DNA: TGCGCCAGCAGCCAAGATAGGGGGCGCGGGGGATACCAAGAGACCCAGTACTTC.